Sequencing of this TCR beta chain was carried out in a study of blood T cell repertoires in COVID-19. Clones were read by immunoSEQ multiplex PCR, and TCRdb kept only the in-frame ones, dropping some. The sample yields 310,000 or so clones, 90% seen once. Everyone who took part was 18 to 89 years old, and they came from roughly 25 US areas. Germline CDR1 MNHEY, CDR2 SMNVEV (reference sequence). The CDR3 totals 18 residues. Trimming cost V 4 bases and J 2 bases, with 24 bases left between them. The rearrangement joins TRBV27 to TRBJ2-7; D is possibly TRBD2 (5 bases). This TCR came from a woman aged 18-30 years with acute COVID-19. The sample consisted of PBMCs or T cells enriched from blood (not recorded which). CDR3: CASSSVDLFKAEAYEQYF. For the CDR3, the DNA is TGTGCCAGCAGTTCCGTAGACCTCTTTAAAGCGGAGGCCTACGAGCAGTACTTC.